This TCR beta chain was recovered during a study of T cell repertoires in cytomegalovirus infection. Study background: Indicated by public TCR beta signatures were CMV infection and matching HLA type. General observations from the study: The cumulative frequency of public TCR beta families distinguished individuals who carried CMV together with the relevant HLA. HLA-C-restricted, CMV-specific TCR beta clonotypes were dominant ex vivo.

TCRdb analysed the reads with MiXCR anew, one entry per CDR3 protein. The data hold a few hundred thousand distinct CDR3 sequences, with around 18% observed a single time. This clonotype was counted ten times or more. No antigen is known for it. A far larger clone is only one base removed, so a read error is likely. This sequence was found in a human donor in good health (CMV status not recorded). Some clones in this sample may be carry-over from other donors' samples. Sequenced input: PBMCs.

The CDR3 coding sequence is TGTGCCAGCAGCTTAGACGAGACCCAGTACTTC. Its protein is CASSLDETQYF. The gene calls are TRBV5-1 and TRBJ2-5; D uncertain. From germline, CDR1 is SGHRS and CDR2 YFSETQ. This CDR3 has 11 amino acids.